The sequence of this TCR beta chain was determined in a study of T cells after yellow fever vaccination. Across the study: SMART-Seq v4 Ultra Low Input handled preparation of low-cell-number fractions. Study-level points and caveats: The booster saw the reappearance of most primary-vaccination clones (roughly 96% CD4, around 90% CD8).

This clonotype has just a few counts. Its antigen is as yet unknown. The V end lost 1 base, the J end lost 10 bases, and 23 bases lay between the germline ends. The CDR3 length is 18 residues. Germline V gives CDR1 MGHRA, CDR2 YSYEKL. The TCR cDNA carried a universal primer site and UMIs from 5'RACE template switching. In TCRdb, the 5' RACE reads were re-called with MiXCR into one record per CDR3 protein. Here the sample spans some 350,000 distinct CDR3 sequences, over 4% being singletons. This chain joins TRBV4-1 and TRBJ1-6; maybe TRBD1 (5 bases). Sequences were derived from PBMCs, sampled 5 days after the yellow fever booster vaccination. This clonotype originated in a man aged 18 to 30 who received the YFV17D yellow fever vaccine. The CDR3 nucleotides are TGCGCCAGCAGCCAAGCTTTGACAGCTAGGCGAAAAGGCTCACCCCTCCACTTT. This sequence encodes CASSQALTARRKGSPLHF.